This TCR beta chain was sequenced in a study of T-cell memory formation after mild COVID-19. Study-level findings and limits: In pre-infection memory, a portion of responding clones appeared, which suggested that cross-reactive memory joined. Contracting CD8+ clones were enriched in EMRA, CD4+ mainly in CM and EM.

Germline-derived CDR1 and CDR2 are DFQATT and SNEGSKA (reference sequence). Trimming cost V 0 bases and J 2 bases; bases outside gene matches: 3. The CDR3 sequence is 14 residues long. Notes on this clonotype: Its antigen is undetermined.

TCRdb passed the 5' RACE reads through MiXCR, listing each CDR3 protein once. The sample has approximately 570,000 distinct CDR3 sequences, 18% seen once. This rearrangement joins TRBV20-1 to TRBJ2-7; the match to TRBD1 covers 8 bases. The specimen was PBMCs or a T cell subset sorted from them (not recorded which). This TCR was recovered from an adult woman who had mild COVID-19 (a few samples of this study predate the infection). Cell type and time point are not known. Here the CDR3 reads CSARDGTGAYEQYF. CDR3 nucleotide sequence: TGCAGTGCTAGAGACGGGACAGGCGCCTACGAGCAGTACTTC.